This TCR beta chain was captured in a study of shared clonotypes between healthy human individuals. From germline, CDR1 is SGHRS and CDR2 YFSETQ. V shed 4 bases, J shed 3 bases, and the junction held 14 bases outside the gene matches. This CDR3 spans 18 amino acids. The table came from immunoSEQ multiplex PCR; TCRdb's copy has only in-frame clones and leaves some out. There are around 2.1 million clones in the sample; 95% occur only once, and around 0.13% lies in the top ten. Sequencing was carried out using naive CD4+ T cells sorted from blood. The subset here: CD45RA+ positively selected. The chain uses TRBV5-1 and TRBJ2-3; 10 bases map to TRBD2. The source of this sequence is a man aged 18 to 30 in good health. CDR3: CASSQLAGFWTRTDTQYF. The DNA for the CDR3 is TGCGCCAGCAGCCAACTAGCGGGGTTTTGGACGAGAACAGATACGCAGTATTTT.